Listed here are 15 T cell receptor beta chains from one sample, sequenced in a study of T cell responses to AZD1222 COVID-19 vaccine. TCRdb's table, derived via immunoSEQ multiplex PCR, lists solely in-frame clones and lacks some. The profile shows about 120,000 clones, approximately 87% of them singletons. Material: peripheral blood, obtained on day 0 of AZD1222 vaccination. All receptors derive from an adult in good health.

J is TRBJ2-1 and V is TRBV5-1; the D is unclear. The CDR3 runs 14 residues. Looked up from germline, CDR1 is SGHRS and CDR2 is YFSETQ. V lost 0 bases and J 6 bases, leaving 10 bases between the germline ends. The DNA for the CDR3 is TGCGCCAGCAGCTTGGCCGTTTCGGTCAATGAGCAGTTCTTC. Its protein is CASSLAVSVNEQFF. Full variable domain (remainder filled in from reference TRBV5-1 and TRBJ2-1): KAGVTQTPRYLIKTRGQQVTLSCSPISGHRSVSWYQQTPGQGLQFLFEYFSETQRNKGNFPGRFSGRQFSNSRSEMNVSTLELGDSALYLCASSLAVSVNEQFFGPGTRLTVL.

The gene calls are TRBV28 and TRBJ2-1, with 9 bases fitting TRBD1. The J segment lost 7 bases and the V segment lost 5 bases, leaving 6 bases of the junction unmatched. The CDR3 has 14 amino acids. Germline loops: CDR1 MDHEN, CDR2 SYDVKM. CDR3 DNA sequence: TGTGCCAGCAGTCAACACAGGGGGCCTAATGAGCAGTTCTTC. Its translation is CASSQHRGPNEQFF.

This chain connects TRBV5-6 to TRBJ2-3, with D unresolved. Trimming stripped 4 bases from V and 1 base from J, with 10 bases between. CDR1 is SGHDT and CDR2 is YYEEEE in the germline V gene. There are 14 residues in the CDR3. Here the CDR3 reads CASSAGPGTDTQYF. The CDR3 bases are TGTGCCAGCAGCGCCGGTCCAGGCACAGATACGCAGTATTTT. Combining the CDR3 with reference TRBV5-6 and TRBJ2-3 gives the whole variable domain DAGVTQSPTHLIKTRGQQVTLRCSPKSGHDTVSWYQQALGQGPQFIFQYYEEEERQRGNFPDRFSGHQFPNYSSELNVNALLLGDSALYLCASSAGPGTDTQYFGPGTRLTVL.

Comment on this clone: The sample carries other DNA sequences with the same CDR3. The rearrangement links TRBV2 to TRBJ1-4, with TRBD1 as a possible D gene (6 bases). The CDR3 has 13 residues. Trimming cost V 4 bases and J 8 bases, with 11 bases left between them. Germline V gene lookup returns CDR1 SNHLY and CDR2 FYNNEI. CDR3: CASSGTGGEKLFF. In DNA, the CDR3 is TGTGCCAGCAGTGGAACGGGGGGCGAAAAACTGTTTTTT. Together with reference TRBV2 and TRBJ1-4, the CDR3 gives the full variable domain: EPEVTQTPSHQVTQMGQEVILRCVPISNHLYFYWYRQILGQKVEFLVSFYNNEISEKSEIFDDQFSVERPDGSNFTLKIRSTKLEDSAMYFCASSGTGGEKLFFGSGTQLSVL.

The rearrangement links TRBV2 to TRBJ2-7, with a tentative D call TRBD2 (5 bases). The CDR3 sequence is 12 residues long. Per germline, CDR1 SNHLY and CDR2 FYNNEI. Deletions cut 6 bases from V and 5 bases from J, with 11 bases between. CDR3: CASSTGIHEQYF. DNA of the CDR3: TGTGCCAGCAGCACGGGGATACACGAGCAGTACTTC.

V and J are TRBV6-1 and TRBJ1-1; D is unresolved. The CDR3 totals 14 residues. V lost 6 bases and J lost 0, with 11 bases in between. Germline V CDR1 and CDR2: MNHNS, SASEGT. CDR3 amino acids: CASSPGRMNTEAFF. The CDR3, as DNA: TGTGCCAGCAGCCCCGGCAGAATGAACACTGAAGCTTTCTTT.

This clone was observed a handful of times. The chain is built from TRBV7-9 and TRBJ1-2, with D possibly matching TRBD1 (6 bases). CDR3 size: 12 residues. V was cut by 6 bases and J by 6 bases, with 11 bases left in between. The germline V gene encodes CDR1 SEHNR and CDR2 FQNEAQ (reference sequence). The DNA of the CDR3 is TGTGCCAGCAGATGGGGGCAGGATGGCTACACCTTC. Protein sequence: CASRWGQDGYTF.

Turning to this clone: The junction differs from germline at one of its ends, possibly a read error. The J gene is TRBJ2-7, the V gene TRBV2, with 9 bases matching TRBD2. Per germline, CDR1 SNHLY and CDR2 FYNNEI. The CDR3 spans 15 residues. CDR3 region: CASREGLARAYEQYF. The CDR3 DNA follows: TGTGCCAGCAGGGAAGGACTAGCGCGTGCCTACGAGCAGTACTTC.

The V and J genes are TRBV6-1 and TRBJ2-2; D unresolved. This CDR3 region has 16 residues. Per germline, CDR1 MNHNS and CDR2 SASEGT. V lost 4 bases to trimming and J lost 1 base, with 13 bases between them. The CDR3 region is CASSGIRIENTGELFF. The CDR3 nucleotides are TGTGCCAGCAGTGGGATCAGGATAGAGAACACCGGGGAGCTGTTTTTT.

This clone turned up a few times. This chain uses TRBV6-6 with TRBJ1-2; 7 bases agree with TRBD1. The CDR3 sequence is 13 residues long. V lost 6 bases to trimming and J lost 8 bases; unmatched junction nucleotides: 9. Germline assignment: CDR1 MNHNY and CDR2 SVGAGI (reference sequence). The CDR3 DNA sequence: TGTGCCAGCAGGAGGGGGACAGATGAGGGCTACACCTTC. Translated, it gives CASRRGTDEGYTF.

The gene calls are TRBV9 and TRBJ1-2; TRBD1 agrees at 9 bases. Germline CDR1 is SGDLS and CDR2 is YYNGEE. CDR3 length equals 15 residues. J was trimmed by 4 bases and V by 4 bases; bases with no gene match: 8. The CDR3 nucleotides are TGTGCCAGCAGCAAGGGGGGACAGGGACGCTATGGCTACACCTTC. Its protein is CASSKGGQGRYGYTF. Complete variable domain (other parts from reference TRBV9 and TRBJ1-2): DSGVTQTPKHLITATGQRVTLRCSPRSGDLSVYWYQQSLDQGLQFLIQYYNGEERAKGNILERFSAQQFPDLHSELNLSSLELGDSALYFCASSKGGQGRYGYTFGSGTRLTVV.

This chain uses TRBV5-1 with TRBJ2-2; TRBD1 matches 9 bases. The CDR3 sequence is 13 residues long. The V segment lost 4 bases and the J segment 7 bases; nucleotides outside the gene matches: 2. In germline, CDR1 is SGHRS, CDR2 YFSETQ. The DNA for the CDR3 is TGCGCCAGCAGCGACAGGGGGAGCGGGGAGCTGTTTTTT. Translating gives CASSDRGSGELFF.

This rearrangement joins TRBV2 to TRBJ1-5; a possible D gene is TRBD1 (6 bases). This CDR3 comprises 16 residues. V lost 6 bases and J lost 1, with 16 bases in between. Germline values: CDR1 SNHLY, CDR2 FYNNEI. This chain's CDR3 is CASREGGRRSNQPQHF. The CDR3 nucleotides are TGTGCCAGCAGGGAGGGGGGGCGCAGAAGCAATCAGCCCCAGCATTTT.

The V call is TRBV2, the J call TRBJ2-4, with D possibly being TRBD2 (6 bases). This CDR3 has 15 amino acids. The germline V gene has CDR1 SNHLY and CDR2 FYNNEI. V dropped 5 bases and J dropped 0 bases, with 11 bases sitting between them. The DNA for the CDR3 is TGTGCCAGCAGTCGCGCGGGGCTAGCCAAAAACATTCAGTACTTC. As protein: CASSRAGLAKNIQYF.

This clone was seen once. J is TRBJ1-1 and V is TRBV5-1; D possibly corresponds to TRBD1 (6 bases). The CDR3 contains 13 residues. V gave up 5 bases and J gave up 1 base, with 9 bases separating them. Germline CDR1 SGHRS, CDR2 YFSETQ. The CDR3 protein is CASRLTGNTEAFF. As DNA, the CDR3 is TGCGCCAGCAGGCTGACAGGGAACACTGAAGCTTTCTTT.